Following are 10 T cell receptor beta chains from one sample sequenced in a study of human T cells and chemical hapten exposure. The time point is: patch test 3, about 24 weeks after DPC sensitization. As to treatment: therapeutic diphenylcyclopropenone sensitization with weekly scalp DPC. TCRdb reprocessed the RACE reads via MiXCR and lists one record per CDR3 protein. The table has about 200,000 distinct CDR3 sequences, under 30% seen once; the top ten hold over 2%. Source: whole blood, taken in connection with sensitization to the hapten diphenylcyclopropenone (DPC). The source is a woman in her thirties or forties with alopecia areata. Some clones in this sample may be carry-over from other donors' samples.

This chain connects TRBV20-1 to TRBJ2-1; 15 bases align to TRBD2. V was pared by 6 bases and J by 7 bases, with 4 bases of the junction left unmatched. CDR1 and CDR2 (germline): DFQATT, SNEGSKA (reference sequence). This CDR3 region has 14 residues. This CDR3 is CSAAGTSGRNEQFF. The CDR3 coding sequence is TGCAGTGCGGCCGGGACTAGCGGGAGGAATGAGCAGTTCTTC.

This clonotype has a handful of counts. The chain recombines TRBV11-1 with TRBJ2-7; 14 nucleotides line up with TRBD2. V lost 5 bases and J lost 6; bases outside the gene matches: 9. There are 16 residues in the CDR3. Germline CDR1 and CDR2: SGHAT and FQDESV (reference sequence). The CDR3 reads CASSASGTSGSGEQYF. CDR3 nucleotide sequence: TGTGCCAGCAGCGCGTCCGGGACTAGCGGGAGTGGCGAGCAGTACTTC.

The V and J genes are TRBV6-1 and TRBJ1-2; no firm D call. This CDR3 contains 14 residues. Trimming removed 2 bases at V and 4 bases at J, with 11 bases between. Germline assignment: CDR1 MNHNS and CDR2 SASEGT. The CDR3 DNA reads TGTGCCAGCAGTGAATTTTCCGGCTTCTATGGCTACACCTTC. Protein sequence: CASSEFSGFYGYTF.

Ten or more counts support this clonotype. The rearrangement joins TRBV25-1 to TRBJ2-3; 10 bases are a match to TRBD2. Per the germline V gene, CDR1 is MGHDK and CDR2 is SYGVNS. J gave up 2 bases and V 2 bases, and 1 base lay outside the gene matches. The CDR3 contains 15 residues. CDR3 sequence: CASSELAGDTDTQYF. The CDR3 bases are TGTGCCAGCAGTGAACTAGCGGGAGACACAGATACGCAGTATTTT.

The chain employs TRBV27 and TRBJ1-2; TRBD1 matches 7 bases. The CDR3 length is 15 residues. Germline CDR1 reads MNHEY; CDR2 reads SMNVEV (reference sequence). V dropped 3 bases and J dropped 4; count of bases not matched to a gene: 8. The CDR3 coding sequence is TGTGCCAGCAGTTTCCAGGGGGGTGATGGCTATGGCTACACCTTC. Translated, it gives CASSFQGGDGYGYTF.

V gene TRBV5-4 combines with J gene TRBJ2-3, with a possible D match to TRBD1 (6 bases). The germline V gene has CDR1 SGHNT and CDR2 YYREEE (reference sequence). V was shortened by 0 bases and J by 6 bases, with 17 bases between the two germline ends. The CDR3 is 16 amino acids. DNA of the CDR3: TGTGCCAGCAGCTTGGTTACAGGGCGGTCAAAGGATACGCAGTATTTT. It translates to CASSLVTGRSKDTQYF.

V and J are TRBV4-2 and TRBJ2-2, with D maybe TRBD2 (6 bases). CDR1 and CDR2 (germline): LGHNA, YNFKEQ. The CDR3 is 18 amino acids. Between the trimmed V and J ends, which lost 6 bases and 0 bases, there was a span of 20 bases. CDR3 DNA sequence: TGTGCCAGCAGGTATTCACCTACCGCTAGCGCGAACACCGGGGAGCTGTTTTTT. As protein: CASRYSPTASANTGELFF.

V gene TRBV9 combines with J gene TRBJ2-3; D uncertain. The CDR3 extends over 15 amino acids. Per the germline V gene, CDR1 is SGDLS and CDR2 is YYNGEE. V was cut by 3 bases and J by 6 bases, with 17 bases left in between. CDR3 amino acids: CASSASPLRTDTQYF. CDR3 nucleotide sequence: TGTGCCAGCAGCGCCTCTCCCTTACGTACCGATACGCAGTATTTT. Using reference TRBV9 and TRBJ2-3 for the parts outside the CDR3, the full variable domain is DSGVTQTPKHLITATGQRVTLRCSPRSGDLSVYWYQQSLDQGLQFLIQYYNGEERAKGNILERFSAQQFPDLHSELNLSSLELGDSALYFCASSASPLRTDTQYFGPGTRLTVL.

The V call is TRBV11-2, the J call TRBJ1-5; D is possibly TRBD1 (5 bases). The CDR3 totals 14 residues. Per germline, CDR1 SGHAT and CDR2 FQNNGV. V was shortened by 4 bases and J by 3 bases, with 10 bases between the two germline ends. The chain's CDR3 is CASSSDSFNQPQHF. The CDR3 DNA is TGTGCCAGCAGCTCAGACAGCTTCAATCAGCCCCAGCATTTT. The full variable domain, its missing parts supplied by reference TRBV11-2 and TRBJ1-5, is EAGVAQSPRYKIIEKRQSVAFWCNPISGHATLYWYQQILGQGPKLLIQFQNNGVVDDSQLPKDRFSAERLKGVDSTLKIQPAKLEDSAVYLCASSSDSFNQPQHFGDGTRLSIL.

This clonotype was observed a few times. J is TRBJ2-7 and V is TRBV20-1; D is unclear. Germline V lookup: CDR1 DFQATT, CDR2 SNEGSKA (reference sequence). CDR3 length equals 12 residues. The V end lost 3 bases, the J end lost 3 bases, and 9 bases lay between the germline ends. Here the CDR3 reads CSASDSNYEQYF. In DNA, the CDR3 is TGCAGTGCTAGTGACTCGAACTACGAGCAGTACTTC.